The 14 T cell receptor beta chains below come from one sample, sequenced in a study of graft-versus-host responses after intestinal transplantation. Here immunoSEQ multiplex PCR was the method, and the copy in TCRdb shows in-frame clones only, minus some. The sample lists 100,000 to 130,000 clones; about nine tenths were seen once. The antigens these receptors bind are not known. The specimen was unstimulated CD4+ T cells sorted from spleen or lymph node cells, collected before transplant. These receptors were obtained from a human donor who was the organ donor for an intestinal transplant.

The rearrangement uses TRBV6-1 and TRBJ2-5, with D possibly being TRBD1 (6 bases). Trimming took 5 bases from V and 1 from J, leaving 8 bases between them. The length of the CDR3 is 13 residues. The germline gives CDR1 MNHNS, CDR2 SASEGT. CDR3 nucleotides: TGTGCCAGCAGTAGACAGGTCCAAGAGACCCAGTACTTC. Its protein is CASSRQVQETQYF.

The count of this clone is one. The rearrangement joins TRBV6-5 to TRBJ2-7; 9 bases match TRBD2. The V gene end was trimmed by 4 bases and the J gene end by 3 bases; junction bases not matched to a gene: 7. In germline, CDR1 is MNHEY, CDR2 SVGAGI. The CDR3 spans 15 residues. For the CDR3, the DNA is TGTGCCAGCAGTTCCGGCGGGAGGGCCGTCTACGAGCAGTACTTC. This encodes CASSSGGRAVYEQYF.

CDR3 bases: TGTGCCAGCAGCCAAGAGTTGATGGGGTCTTCCCAGCATTTT. It yields the protein CASSQELMGSSQHF. The V gene is TRBV4-2, the J gene TRBJ1-5; no clear D gene. CDR1 is LGHNA, CDR2 YNFKEQ, per germline. V was trimmed by 0 bases and J by 11 bases, leaving 14 bases between them. The CDR3 has 14 amino acids.

The J gene is TRBJ1-2, the V gene TRBV5-1; 10 bases fit TRBD1. The CDR3 is made up of 14 amino acids. Germline CDR1 reads SGHRS; CDR2 reads YFSETQ. Germline trimming cut 0 bases from V and 6 bases from J; bases unmatched to any gene: 2. The CDR3 sequence: CASSLATGGDGYTF. The CDR3, as DNA: TGCGCCAGCAGCTTGGCGACAGGGGGCGATGGCTACACCTTC.

The J gene is TRBJ2-7, the V gene TRBV11-2; unclear D gene. Trimming removed 5 bases at V and 2 bases at J, with 4 bases between. Germline CDR1 SGHAT, CDR2 FQNNGV. The CDR3 consists of 11 residues. The CDR3 here is CASSTAYEQYF. The DNA for the CDR3 is TGTGCCAGCAGCACCGCCTACGAGCAGTACTTC.

V is TRBV21-1 and J is TRBJ1-1; the table's D call TRBD1 went unverified against the DNA. TRBV21-1 is listed as a pseudogene. The CDR3 sequence is 15 residues long. Here the CDR3 reads CASSKLDSLNTEAFF. For the CDR3, the DNA is TGTGCCAGCAGCAAATTAGACAGCCTGAACACTGAAGCTTTCTTT.

This clone was detected only once. The chain carries TRBV19 and TRBJ1-4; D not certain. Germline lookup yields CDR1 LNHDA and CDR2 SQIVND (reference sequence). Trimming took off 7 bases at V and 0 bases at J, with 3 bases between the two ends. The CDR3 has 12 amino acids. The chain's CDR3 is CASTATNEKLFF. DNA of the CDR3: TGTGCCAGTACAGCAACTAATGAAAAACTGTTTTTT. Complete variable domain (other parts from reference TRBV19 and TRBJ1-4): DGGITQSPKYLFRKEGQNVTLSCEQNLNHDAMYWYRQDPGQGLRLIYYSQIVNDFQKGDIAEGYSVSREKKESFPLTVTSAQKNPTAFYLCASTATNEKLFFGSGTQLSVL.

The table lists this clone with a few counts. V usage is TRBV9 and J usage is TRBJ1-2; D is ambiguous. CDR1 is SGDLS, CDR2 YYNGEE, per germline. The CDR3 totals 15 residues. V lost 0 bases and J lost 4, with 13 bases in between. This CDR3 reads CASSVATAGVYGYTF. CDR3 coding DNA: TGTGCCAGCAGCGTAGCGACGGCCGGCGTCTATGGCTACACCTTC.

This clone was seen only a few times. The V call is TRBV5-5, the J call TRBJ2-3; D remains unclear. The V gene's germline CDR1 is SGHKS and CDR2 YYEKEE (reference sequence). This CDR3 contains 13 residues. V was trimmed by 0 bases and J by 4 bases, leaving 6 bases between them. CDR3 coding DNA: TGTGCCAGCAGCTTGGCCACGGCAGATACGCAGTATTTT. This translates into CASSLATADTQYF. The whole variable domain, filled in from reference TRBV5-5 and TRBJ2-3, reads DAGVTQSPTHLIKTRGQQVTLRCSPISGHKSVSWYQQVLGQGPQFIFQYYEKEERGRGNFPDRFSARQFPNYSSELNVNALLLGDSALYLCASSLATADTQYFGPGTRLTVL.

The rearrangement uses TRBV9 and TRBJ1-3; tentative D call: TRBD1 (5 bases). Trimming took 1 base from V and 0 from J, leaving 8 bases between them. Germline V lookup: CDR1 SGDLS, CDR2 YYNGEE. The CDR3 loop spans 15 amino acids. CDR3 DNA: TGTGCCAGCAGCGTAAGAGGGGACTCTGGAAACACCATATATTTT. It specifies CASSVRGDSGNTIYF.

This clone was found once. The sample holds other DNA sequences that translate to the same CDR3. This rearrangement joins TRBV7-6 to TRBJ2-3, with D perhaps being TRBD1 or TRBD2 (5 bases each). V lost 1 base and J 1 base, leaving 9 bases between the germline ends. Germline assignment: CDR1 SGHVS and CDR2 FNYEAQ. This CDR3 has 15 amino acids. The CDR3 nucleotides read TGTGCCAGCAGCTTAGGAAGAGGGGGCACAGATACGCAGTATTTT. Translated: CASSLGRGGTDTQYF.

The rearrangement joins TRBV6-4 to TRBJ2-1, with TRBD1 matching over 11 bases. Germline assignment: CDR1 MRHNA and CDR2 SNTAGT. V trimming: 7 bases; J trimming: 7 bases; junction bases outside the gene matches: 12. The CDR3 length is 16 residues. This CDR3 is CASIKTGTGGVNEQFF. For the CDR3, the DNA is TGTGCCAGCATTAAGACCGGGACAGGGGGTGTTAATGAGCAGTTCTTC.

V is TRBV18 and J is TRBJ2-3; no clear D. CDR3 size: 15 residues. Per germline, CDR1 KGHSH and CDR2 LQKENI. With 2 bases removed from V and 2 bases from J, the gap between germline ends came to 11 bases. The CDR3 DNA sequence: TGTGCCAGCTCACCAAGAGAGAGCCTCACAGATACGCAGTATTTT. This encodes CASSPRESLTDTQYF. Variable domain in full (rest from reference TRBV18 and TRBJ2-3): NAGVMQNPRHLVRRRGQEARLRCSPMKGHSHVYWYRQLPEEGLKFMVYLQKENIIDESGMPKERFSAEFPKEGPSILRIQQVVRGDSAAYFCASSPRESLTDTQYFGPGTRLTVL.

The CDR3 DNA follows: TGTGCCAGCAGCTTAACGGGGCAATACACAGATACGCAGTATTTT. It yields the protein CASSLTGQYTDTQYF. V and J are TRBV7-3 and TRBJ2-3; TRBD1 is a possible D gene (5 bases). The V gene lost 0 bases and the J gene lost 2 bases, with 9 bases spanning the gap. The CDR3 consists of 15 residues. CDR1 is SGHTA and CDR2 is FQGTGA in the germline V gene.